This TCR beta chain comes out of a study of cytomegalovirus exposure and HLA in healthy donors. V was pared by 4 bases and J by 1 base, with 11 bases between. This CDR3 spans 14 amino acids. CDR1 GTSNPN and CDR2 SVGIG come from the germline V gene (reference sequence). The PCR used 60 Vbeta and 13 Jbeta primers. The data were produced by immunoSEQ multiplex PCR, yet TCRdb's version contains in-frame clones alone and is incomplete. Of 55,000 to 75,000 clones listed, 55% to 75% are singletons. The V gene is TRBV30, the J gene TRBJ1-5; D remains ambiguous. The source is a man in his forties or fifties in good health and CMV-seropositive. The sequenced sample consisted of PBMCs. The CDR3 DNA reads as TGTGCCTGGACTGGCGGAAAGAGCAATCAGCCCCAGCATTTT. Residues: CAWTGGKSNQPQHF.